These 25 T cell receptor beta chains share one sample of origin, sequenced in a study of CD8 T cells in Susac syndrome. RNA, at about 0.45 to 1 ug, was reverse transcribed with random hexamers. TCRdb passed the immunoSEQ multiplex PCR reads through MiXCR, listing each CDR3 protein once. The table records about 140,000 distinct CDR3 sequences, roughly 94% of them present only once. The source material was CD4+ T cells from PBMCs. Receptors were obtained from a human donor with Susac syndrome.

DNA for the CDR3: TGCAGCGCCTGGGACACCGACACTGAAGCTTTCTTT. The encoded protein is CSAWDTDTEAFF. The J gene is TRBJ1-1, the V gene TRBV29-1; weak D call: TRBD1 (6 bases). V lost 7 bases to trimming and J lost 3 bases, with 12 bases between them. CDR1 is SQVTM, CDR2 ANQGSEA, per germline. This CDR3 contains 12 residues.

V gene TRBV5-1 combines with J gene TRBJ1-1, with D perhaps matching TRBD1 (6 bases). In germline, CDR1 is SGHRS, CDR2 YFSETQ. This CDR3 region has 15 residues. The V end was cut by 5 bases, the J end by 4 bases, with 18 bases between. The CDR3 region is CASRQPGVGTTEAFF. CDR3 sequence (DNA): TGCGCCAGCAGGCAACCAGGGGTAGGGACCACTGAAGCTTTCTTT.

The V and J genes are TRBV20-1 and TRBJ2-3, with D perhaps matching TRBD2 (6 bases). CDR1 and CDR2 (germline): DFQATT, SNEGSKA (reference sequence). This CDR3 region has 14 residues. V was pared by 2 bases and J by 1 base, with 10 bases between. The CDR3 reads CSARRSSGTDTQYF. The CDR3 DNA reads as TGCAGTGCTAGACGATCTAGCGGCACAGATACGCAGTATTTT.

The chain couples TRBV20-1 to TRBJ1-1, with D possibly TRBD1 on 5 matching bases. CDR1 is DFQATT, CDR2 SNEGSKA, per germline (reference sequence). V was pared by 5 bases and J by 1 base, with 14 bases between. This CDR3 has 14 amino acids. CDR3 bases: TGCAGTGCTCCTTGGAGGGGTGGGAACACTGAAGCTTTCTTT. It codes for CSAPWRGGNTEAFF.

Written as DNA, the CDR3 is TGTGCCAGCAGCGTCCAGGGGAGCCGTCAAGAGACCCAGTACTTC. It encodes CASSVQGSRQETQYF. The V gene is TRBV9, the J gene TRBJ2-5; perhaps TRBD1 as D (6 bases). The V gene's germline CDR1 is SGDLS and CDR2 YYNGEE. The CDR3 spans 15 residues. V gave up 2 bases and J gave up 2 bases, with 13 bases separating them. The entire variable domain, with the rest obtained from reference TRBV9 and TRBJ2-5, is as follows: DSGVTQTPKHLITATGQRVTLRCSPRSGDLSVYWYQQSLDQGLQFLIQYYNGEERAKGNILERFSAQQFPDLHSELNLSSLELGDSALYFCASSVQGSRQETQYFGPGTRLLVL.

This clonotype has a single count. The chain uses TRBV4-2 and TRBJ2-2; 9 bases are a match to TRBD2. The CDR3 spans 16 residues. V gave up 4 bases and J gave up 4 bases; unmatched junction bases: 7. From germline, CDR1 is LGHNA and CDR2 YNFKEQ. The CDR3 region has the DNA TGTGCCAGCAGCCCGACAGGGCGGGAGGGCACCGGGGAGCTGTTTTTT. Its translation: CASSPTGREGTGELFF.

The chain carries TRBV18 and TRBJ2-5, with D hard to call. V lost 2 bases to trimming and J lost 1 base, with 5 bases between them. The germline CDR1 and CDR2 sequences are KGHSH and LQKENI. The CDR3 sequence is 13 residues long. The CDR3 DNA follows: TGTGCCAGCTCACCAAGGGCCCAAGAGACCCAGTACTTC. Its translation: CASSPRAQETQYF.

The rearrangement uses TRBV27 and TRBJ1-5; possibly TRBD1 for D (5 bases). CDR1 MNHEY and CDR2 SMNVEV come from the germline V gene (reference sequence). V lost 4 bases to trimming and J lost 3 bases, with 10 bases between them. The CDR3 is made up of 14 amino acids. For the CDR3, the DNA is TGTGCCAGCAGTTGGGCAGGGAACAATCAGCCCCAGCATTTT. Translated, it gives CASSWAGNNQPQHF.

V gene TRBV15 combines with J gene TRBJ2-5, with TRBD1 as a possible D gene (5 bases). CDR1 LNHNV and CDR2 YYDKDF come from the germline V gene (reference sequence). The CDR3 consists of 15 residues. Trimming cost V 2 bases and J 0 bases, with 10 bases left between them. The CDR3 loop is CATSRRQPNQETQYF. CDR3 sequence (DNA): TGTGCCACCAGCAGAAGACAGCCTAACCAAGAGACCCAGTACTTC.

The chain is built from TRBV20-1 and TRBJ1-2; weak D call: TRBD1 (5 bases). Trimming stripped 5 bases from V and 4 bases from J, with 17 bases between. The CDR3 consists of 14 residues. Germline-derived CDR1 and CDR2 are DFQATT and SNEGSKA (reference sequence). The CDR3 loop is CSALLPGTGYGYTF. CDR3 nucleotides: TGCAGTGCTTTACTGCCCGGGACGGGCTATGGCTACACCTTC.

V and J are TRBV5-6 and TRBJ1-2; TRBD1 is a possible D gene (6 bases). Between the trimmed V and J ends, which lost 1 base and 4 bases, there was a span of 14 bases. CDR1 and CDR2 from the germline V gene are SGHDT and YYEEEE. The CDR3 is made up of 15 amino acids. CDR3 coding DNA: TGTGCCAGCAGCTTGCCAGACCGGGGGGCCTATGGCTACACCTTC. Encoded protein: CASSLPDRGAYGYTF.

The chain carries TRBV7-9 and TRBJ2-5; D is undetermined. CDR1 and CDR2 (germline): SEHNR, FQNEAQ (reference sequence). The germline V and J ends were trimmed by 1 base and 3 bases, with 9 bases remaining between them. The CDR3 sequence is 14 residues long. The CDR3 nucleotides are TGTGCCAGCAGCTTAGACGTCTTGAAAGAGACCCAGTACTTC. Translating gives CASSLDVLKETQYF. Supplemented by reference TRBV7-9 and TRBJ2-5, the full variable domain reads DTGVSQNPRHKITKRGQNVTFRCDPISEHNRLYWYRQTLGQGPEFLTYFQNEAQLEKSRLLSDRFSAERPKGSFSTLEIQRTEQGDSAMYLCASSLDVLKETQYFGPGTRLLVL.

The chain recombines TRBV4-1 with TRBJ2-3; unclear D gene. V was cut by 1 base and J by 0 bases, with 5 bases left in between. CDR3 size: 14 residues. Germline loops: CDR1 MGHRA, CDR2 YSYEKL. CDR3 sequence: CASSQGVSTDTQYF. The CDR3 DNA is TGCGCCAGCAGCCAAGGGGTTAGCACAGATACGCAGTATTTT.

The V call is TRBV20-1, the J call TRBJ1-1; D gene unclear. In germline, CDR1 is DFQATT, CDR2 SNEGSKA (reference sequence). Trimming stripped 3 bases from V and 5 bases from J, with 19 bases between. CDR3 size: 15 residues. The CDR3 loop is CSASAAMLGRTEAFF. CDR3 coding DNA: TGCAGTGCTAGCGCCGCGATGTTGGGCCGAACTGAAGCTTTCTTT.

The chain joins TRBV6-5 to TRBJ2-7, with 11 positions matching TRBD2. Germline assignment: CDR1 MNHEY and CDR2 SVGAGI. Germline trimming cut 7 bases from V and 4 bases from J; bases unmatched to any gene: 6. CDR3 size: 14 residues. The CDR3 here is CASTLRLAGYEQYF. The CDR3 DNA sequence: TGTGCCAGCACCCTGAGACTAGCGGGGTACGAGCAGTACTTC.

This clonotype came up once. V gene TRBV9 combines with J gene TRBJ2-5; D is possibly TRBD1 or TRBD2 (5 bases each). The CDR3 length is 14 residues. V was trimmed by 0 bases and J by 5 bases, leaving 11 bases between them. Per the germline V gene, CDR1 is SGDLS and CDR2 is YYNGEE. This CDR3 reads CASSVAGSMETQYF. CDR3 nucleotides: TGTGCCAGCAGCGTAGCAGGGAGTATGGAGACCCAGTACTTC. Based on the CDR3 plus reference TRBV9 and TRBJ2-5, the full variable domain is DSGVTQTPKHLITATGQRVTLRCSPRSGDLSVYWYQQSLDQGLQFLIQYYNGEERAKGNILERFSAQQFPDLHSELNLSSLELGDSALYFCASSVAGSMETQYFGPGTRLLVL.

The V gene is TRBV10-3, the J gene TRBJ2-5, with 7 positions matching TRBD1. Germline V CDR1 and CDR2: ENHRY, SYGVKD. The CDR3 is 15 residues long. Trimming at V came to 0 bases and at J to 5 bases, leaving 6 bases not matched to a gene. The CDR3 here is CAISESDRAKETQYF. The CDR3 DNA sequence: TGTGCCATCAGTGAGTCTGACAGGGCGAAGGAGACCCAGTACTTC.

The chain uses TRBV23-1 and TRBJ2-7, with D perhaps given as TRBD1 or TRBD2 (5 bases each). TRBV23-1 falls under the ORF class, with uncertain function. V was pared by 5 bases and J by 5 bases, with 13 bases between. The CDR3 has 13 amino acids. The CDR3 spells CASSWTPGNEQYF. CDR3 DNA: TGCGCCAGCAGTTGGACACCCGGGAACGAGCAGTACTTC.

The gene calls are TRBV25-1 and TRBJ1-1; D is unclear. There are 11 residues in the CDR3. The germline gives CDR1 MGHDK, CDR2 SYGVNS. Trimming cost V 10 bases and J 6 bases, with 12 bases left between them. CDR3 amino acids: CATSRKAEAFF. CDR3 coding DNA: TGTGCCACCTCCAGGAAGGCTGAAGCTTTCTTT. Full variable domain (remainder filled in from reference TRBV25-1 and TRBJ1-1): EADIYQTPRYLVIGTGKKITLECSQTMGHDKMYWYQQDPGMELHLIHYSYGVNSTEKGDLSSESTVSRIRTEHFPLTLESARPSHTSQYLCATSRKAEAFFGQGTRLTVV.

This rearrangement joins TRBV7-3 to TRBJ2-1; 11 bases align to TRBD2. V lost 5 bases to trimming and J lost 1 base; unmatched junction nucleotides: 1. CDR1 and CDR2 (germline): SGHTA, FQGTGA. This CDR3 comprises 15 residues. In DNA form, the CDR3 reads TGTGCCAGCAGCCCTAGCGGGAGGTCCTACAATGAGCAGTTCTTC. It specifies CASSPSGRSYNEQFF. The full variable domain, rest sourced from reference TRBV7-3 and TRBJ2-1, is GAGVSQTPSNKVTEKGKYVELRCDPISGHTALYWYRQSLGQGPEFLIYFQGTGAADDSGLPNDRFFAVRPEGSVSTLKIQRTERGDSAVYLCASSPSGRSYNEQFFGPGTRLTVL.

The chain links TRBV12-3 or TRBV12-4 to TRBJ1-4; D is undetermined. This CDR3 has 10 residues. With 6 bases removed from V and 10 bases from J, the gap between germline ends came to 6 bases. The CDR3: CASRGGKLFF. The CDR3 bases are TGTGCCAGCAGAGGCGGAAAACTGTTTTTT.

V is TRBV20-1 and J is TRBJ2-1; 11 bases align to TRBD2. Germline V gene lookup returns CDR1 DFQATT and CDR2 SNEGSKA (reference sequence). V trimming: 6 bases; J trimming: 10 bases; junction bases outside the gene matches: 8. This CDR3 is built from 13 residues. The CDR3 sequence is CSAKGTSGREQFF. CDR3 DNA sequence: TGCAGTGCAAAGGGGACTAGCGGCCGGGAGCAGTTCTTC.

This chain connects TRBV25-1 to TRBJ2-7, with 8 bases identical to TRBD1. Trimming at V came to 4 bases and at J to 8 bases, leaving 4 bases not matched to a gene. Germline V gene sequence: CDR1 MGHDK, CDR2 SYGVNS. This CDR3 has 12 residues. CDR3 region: CASSGGTGKQYF. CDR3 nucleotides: TGTGCCAGCAGTGGCGGGACAGGCAAGCAGTACTTC.

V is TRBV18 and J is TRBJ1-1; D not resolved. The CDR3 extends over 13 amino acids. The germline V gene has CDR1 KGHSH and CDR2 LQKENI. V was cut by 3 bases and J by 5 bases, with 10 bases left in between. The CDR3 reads CASSPSTETEAFF. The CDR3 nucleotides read TGTGCCAGCTCACCTTCCACCGAGACTGAAGCTTTCTTT.

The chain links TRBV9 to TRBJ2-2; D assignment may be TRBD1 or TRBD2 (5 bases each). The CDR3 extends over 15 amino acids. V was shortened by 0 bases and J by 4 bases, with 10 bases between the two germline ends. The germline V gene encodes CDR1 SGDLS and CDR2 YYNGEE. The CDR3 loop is CASSVDPGTTGELFF. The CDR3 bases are TGTGCCAGCAGCGTAGACCCAGGGACCACCGGGGAGCTGTTTTTT.